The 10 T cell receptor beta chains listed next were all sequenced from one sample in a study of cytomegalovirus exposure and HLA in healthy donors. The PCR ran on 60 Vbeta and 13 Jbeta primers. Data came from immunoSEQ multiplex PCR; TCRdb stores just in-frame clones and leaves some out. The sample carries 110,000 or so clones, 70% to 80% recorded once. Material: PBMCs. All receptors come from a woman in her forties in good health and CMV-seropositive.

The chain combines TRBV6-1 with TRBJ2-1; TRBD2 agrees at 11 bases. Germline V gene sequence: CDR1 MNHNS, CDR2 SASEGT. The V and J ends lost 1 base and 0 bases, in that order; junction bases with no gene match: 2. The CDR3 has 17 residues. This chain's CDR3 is CASSEELAGGSYNEQFF. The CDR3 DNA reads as TGTGCCAGCAGTGAAGAGCTAGCGGGAGGCTCCTACAATGAGCAGTTCTTC.

The CDR3 region is CASSPGTANTGELFF. The DNA for the CDR3 is TGTGCCAGCAGCCCCGGGACAGCGAACACCGGGGAGCTGTTTTTT. The chain joins TRBV14 to TRBJ2-2; 7 bases align to TRBD1. With 4 bases clipped from V and 0 bases from J, the junction kept 2 bases outside the gene matches. This CDR3 region has 15 residues. From germline, CDR1 is SGHDN and CDR2 FVKESK.

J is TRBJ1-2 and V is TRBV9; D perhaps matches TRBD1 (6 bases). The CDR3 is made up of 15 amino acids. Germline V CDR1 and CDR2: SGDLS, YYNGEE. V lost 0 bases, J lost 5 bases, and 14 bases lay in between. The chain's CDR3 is CASSVEQGATYGYTF. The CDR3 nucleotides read TGTGCCAGCAGCGTAGAACAGGGCGCCACTTATGGCTACACCTTC. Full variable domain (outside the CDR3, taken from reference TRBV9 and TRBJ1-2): DSGVTQTPKHLITATGQRVTLRCSPRSGDLSVYWYQQSLDQGLQFLIQYYNGEERAKGNILERFSAQQFPDLHSELNLSSLELGDSALYFCASSVEQGATYGYTFGSGTRLTVV.

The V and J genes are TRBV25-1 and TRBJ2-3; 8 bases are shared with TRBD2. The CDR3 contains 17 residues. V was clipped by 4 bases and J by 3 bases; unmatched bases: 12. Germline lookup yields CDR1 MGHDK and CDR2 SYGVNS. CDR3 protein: CASSGPVRSGGTDTQYF. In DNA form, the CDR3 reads TGTGCCAGCAGTGGTCCCGTTAGGAGCGGGGGTACAGATACGCAGTATTTT. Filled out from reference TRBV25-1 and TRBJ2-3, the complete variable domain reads EADIYQTPRYLVIGTGKKITLECSQTMGHDKMYWYQQDPGMELHLIHYSYGVNSTEKGDLSSESTVSRIRTEHFPLTLESARPSHTSQYLCASSGPVRSGGTDTQYFGPGTRLTVL.

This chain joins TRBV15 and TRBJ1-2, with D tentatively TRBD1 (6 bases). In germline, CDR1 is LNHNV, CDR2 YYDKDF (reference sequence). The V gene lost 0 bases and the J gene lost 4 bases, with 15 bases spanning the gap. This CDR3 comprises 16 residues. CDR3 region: CATSRDQGRGGYGYTF. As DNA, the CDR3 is TGTGCCACCAGCAGAGATCAGGGGCGAGGAGGCTATGGCTACACCTTC.

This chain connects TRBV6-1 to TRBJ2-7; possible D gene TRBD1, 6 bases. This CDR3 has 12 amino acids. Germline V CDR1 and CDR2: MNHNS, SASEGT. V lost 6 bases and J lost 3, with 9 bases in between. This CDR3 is CASSRRGYEQYF. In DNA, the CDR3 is TGTGCCAGCAGCCGCAGGGGCTACGAGCAGTACTTC.

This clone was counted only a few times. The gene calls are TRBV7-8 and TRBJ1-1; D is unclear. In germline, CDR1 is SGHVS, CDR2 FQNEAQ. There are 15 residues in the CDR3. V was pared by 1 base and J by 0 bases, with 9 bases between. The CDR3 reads CASSLGASLNTEAFF. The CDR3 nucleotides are TGTGCCAGCAGCTTAGGGGCAAGCTTGAACACTGAAGCTTTCTTT.

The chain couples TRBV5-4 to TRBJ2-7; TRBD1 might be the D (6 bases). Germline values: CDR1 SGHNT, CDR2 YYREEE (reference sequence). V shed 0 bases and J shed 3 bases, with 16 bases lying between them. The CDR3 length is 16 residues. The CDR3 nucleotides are TGTGCCAGCAGCTTGGATCCCCTGGGGGCGGGCTACGAGCAGTACTTC. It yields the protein CASSLDPLGAGYEQYF.

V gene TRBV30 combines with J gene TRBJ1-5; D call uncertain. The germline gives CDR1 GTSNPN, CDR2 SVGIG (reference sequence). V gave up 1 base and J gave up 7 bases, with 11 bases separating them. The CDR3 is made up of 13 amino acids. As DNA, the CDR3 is TGTGCCTGGAGTGGAGGGTTTGAGCAGCCCCAGCATTTT. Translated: CAWSGGFEQPQHF.

The CDR3 sequence is CASSPEGNTIYF. CDR3 DNA sequence: TGTGCCAGTAGCCCGGAGGGAAACACCATATATTTT. The chain carries TRBV19 and TRBJ1-3; D remains ambiguous. Germline CDR1 reads LNHDA; CDR2 reads SQIVND (reference sequence). The CDR3 consists of 12 residues. Trimming removed 6 bases at V and 4 bases at J, with 7 bases between. The full variable domain, in which reference TRBV19 and TRBJ1-3 provide the parts outside the CDR3, is DGGITQSPKYLFRKEGQNVTLSCEQNLNHDAMYWYRQDPGQGLRLIYYSQIVNDFQKGDIAEGYSVSREKKESFPLTVTSAQKNPTAFYLCASSPEGNTIYFGEGSWLTVV.